Shown below are 28 T cell receptor beta chains from a single sample sequenced in a study of OX40 agonist ivuxolimab in advanced cancers. TCRdb's copy holds only in-frame clones and misses some; the assay was immunoSEQ multiplex PCR. The table includes over 35,000 clones, about 80% detected once. Sequences were derived from CD4+ or CD8+ T cells sorted from blood, sampled in a trial of the OX40 agonist ivuxolimab. All receptors come from an adult with an advanced solid tumor such as melanoma, head and neck, liver or kidney cancer.

J is TRBJ2-1 and V is TRBV6-4; 7 nucleotides align to TRBD2. Germline V gene lookup returns CDR1 MRHNA and CDR2 SNTAGT. The CDR3 covers 15 residues. J was trimmed by 7 bases and V by 5 bases; bases with no gene match: 11. In nucleotides, the CDR3 is TGTGCCAGCAGTCGAGCGATGGGGGGGATTAATGAGCAGTTCTTC. Translated, it gives CASSRAMGGINEQFF.

This clone was counted a few times. The sample carries other DNA sequences with the same CDR3. The rearrangement links TRBV5-1 to TRBJ2-1; a weak D match, TRBD1 (6 bases). V lost 2 bases to trimming and J lost 0 bases, with 12 bases between them. The CDR3 length is 16 residues. CDR1 and CDR2 (germline): SGHRS, YFSETQ. CDR3 loop: CASSLNPRGSYNEQFF. CDR3 in DNA: TGCGCCAGCAGCTTAAATCCCAGGGGCTCCTACAATGAGCAGTTCTTC.

The chain's CDR3 is CASSEVIPPIVQYF. In nucleotides, the CDR3 is TGCGCCAGCAGTGAGGTCATACCCCCTATAGTACAGTATTTT. V and J are TRBV10-2 and TRBJ2-3, with no clear D. V was trimmed by 2 bases and J by 12 bases, leaving 18 bases between them. This CDR3 is built from 14 residues. CDR1 is WSHSY and CDR2 is SAAADI in the germline V gene.

The chain couples TRBV6-1 to TRBJ1-4; TRBD1 matches 8 bases. With 2 bases clipped from V and 3 bases from J, the junction kept 8 bases outside the gene matches. Looked up from germline, CDR1 is MNHNS and CDR2 is SASEGT. The CDR3 extends over 17 amino acids. The CDR3 is CASSETVGTGPNEKLFF. CDR3 nucleotide sequence: TGTGCCAGCAGTGAAACGGTGGGGACAGGACCTAATGAAAAACTGTTTTTT.

The chain has TRBV11-3 and TRBJ2-3; possibly TRBD1 for D (5 bases). CDR1 SGHNT and CDR2 YENEEA come from the germline V gene. V was pared by 3 bases and J by 5 bases, with 24 bases between. The CDR3 loop spans 18 amino acids. The CDR3, as DNA: TGTGCCAGCAGCTTTTTACATAAGACCATTCTAGGGGAAGATACGCAGTATTTT. Its translation: CASSFLHKTILGEDTQYF.

This clone was observed a few times. The rearrangement joins TRBV14 to TRBJ1-1; tentatively, D is TRBD1 (5 bases). The CDR3 runs 12 residues. Germline V gene lookup returns CDR1 SGHDN and CDR2 FVKESK. Trimming took off 4 bases at V and 9 bases at J, with 12 bases between the two ends. CDR3 sequence reads: CASSLSGSQAFF. The CDR3, as DNA: TGTGCCAGCAGCCTATCAGGGTCTCAAGCTTTCTTT.

The chain joins TRBV11-2 to TRBJ2-5, with D possibly TRBD2 on 5 matching bases. The CDR3 has 14 residues. Germline V gives CDR1 SGHAT, CDR2 FQNNGV. Trimming took 1 base from V and 4 from J, leaving 10 bases between them. CDR3 sequence: CASSLAPRGETQYF. In nucleotides, the CDR3 is TGTGCCAGCAGCTTAGCCCCCCGGGGAGAGACCCAGTACTTC.

Concerning this clone: The junction shows a germline mismatch at one end, possibly a read error. The rearrangement links TRBV9 to TRBJ2-1; tentatively, D is TRBD2 (5 bases). The CDR3 is 12 amino acids. The germline CDR1 and CDR2 sequences are SGDLS and YYNGEE. Here the CDR3 DNA reads TGTGCCAGCAGCGTAGAAGTAGGGCTAGCTGTCTTC. Amino acid sequence: CASSVEVGLAVF.

This clone appeared once. The chain uses TRBV11-2 and TRBJ2-5, with D possibly matching TRBD2 (6 bases). From germline, CDR1 is SGHAT and CDR2 FQNNGV. V was pared by 0 bases and J by 7 bases, with 12 bases between. CDR3 length equals 14 residues. The CDR3 DNA is TGTGCCAGCAGCTTAGATGCGGGGTATGGGACCCAGTACTTC. This encodes CASSLDAGYGTQYF.

The chain joins TRBV19 to TRBJ1-1; D perhaps matches TRBD1 (6 bases). The V and J ends lost 5 bases and 5 bases respectively, with 12 bases between them. There are 13 residues in the CDR3. Germline V gene lookup returns CDR1 LNHDA and CDR2 SQIVND (reference sequence). CDR3 region: CASSSGGQTEAFF. In nucleotides, the CDR3 is TGTGCCAGTAGTTCGGGGGGGCAAACTGAAGCTTTCTTT.

This clone is medium-sized within its sample. The V gene is TRBV4-3, the J gene TRBJ1-5; no reliable D call. The V gene lost 8 bases and the J gene lost 3 bases, with 11 bases spanning the gap. The CDR3 is 13 amino acids. From germline, CDR1 is LGHNA and CDR2 YSLEER. The CDR3, as DNA: TGCGCCAGCGCCAAGCGACTCAATCAGCCCCAGCATTTT. This encodes CASAKRLNQPQHF.

As DNA, the CDR3 is TGTGCCAGCAGCTTACTCCATGGGGATACGCAGTATTTT. Translated: CASSLLHGDTQYF. The rearrangement links TRBV11-3 to TRBJ2-3; D not certain. This CDR3 comprises 13 residues. The germline V gene encodes CDR1 SGHNT and CDR2 YENEEA. The V end was cut by 2 bases, the J end by 6 bases, with 9 bases between.

The chain employs TRBV28 and TRBJ1-3, with D hard to call. Trimming cost V 2 bases and J 7 bases, with 12 bases left between them. The CDR3 spans 14 residues. The germline CDR1 and CDR2 sequences are MDHEN and SYDVKM. The CDR3 loop is CASSLVPGPNTIYF. In DNA, the CDR3 is TGTGCCAGCAGTTTAGTCCCCGGGCCCAACACCATATATTTT.

The rearrangement links TRBV30 to TRBJ2-2; D gene unclear. This CDR3 region has 14 residues. Germline CDR1 is GTSNPN and CDR2 is SVGIG (reference sequence). Trimming left V 0 bases short and J 5 bases short, with 10 bases between. CDR3 nucleotides: TGTGCCTGGAGTGTTAGGGTGGGAACCGGGGAGCTGTTTTTT. Amino acid sequence: CAWSVRVGTGELFF.

This chain joins TRBV14 and TRBJ1-4; D remains unclear. The CDR3 extends over 13 amino acids. Trimming stripped 3 bases from V and 3 bases from J, with 5 bases between. Germline values: CDR1 SGHDN, CDR2 FVKESK. The CDR3 DNA follows: TGTGCCAGCAGCCATAGGCCTAATGAAAAACTGTTTTTT. Encoded protein: CASSHRPNEKLFF. Full variable domain (remainder filled in from reference TRBV14 and TRBJ1-4): EAGVTQFPSHSVIEKGQTVTLRCDPISGHDNLYWYRRVMGKEIKFLLHFVKESKQDESGMPNNRFLAERTGGTYSTLKVQPAELEDSGVYFCASSHRPNEKLFFGSGTQLSVL.

The chain combines TRBV5-4 with TRBJ1-3; D ambiguous. Germline V gene sequence: CDR1 SGHNT, CDR2 YYREEE (reference sequence). The CDR3 sequence is 13 residues long. V was trimmed by 1 base and J by 0 bases, leaving 2 bases between them. Here the CDR3 reads CASSLSSGNTIYF. In DNA form, the CDR3 reads TGTGCCAGCAGCTTGAGCTCTGGAAACACCATATATTTT.

The chain couples TRBV4-1 to TRBJ1-1; D is ambiguous. Trimming removed 0 bases at V and 4 bases at J, with 9 bases between. Germline loops: CDR1 MGHRA, CDR2 YSYEKL. This CDR3 comprises 14 residues. CDR3 in amino acids: CASSQETQFTEAFF. The CDR3 DNA is TGCGCCAGCAGCCAAGAAACACAGTTCACTGAAGCTTTCTTT.

This clone has just one count. V and J are TRBV19 and TRBJ2-5; D unclear. Germline V CDR1 and CDR2: LNHDA, SQIVND (reference sequence). This CDR3 contains 11 residues. V was clipped by 6 bases and J by 3 bases, with 5 bases between them. In DNA, the CDR3 is TGTGCCAGTAGCCTAAAAGAGACCCAGTACTTC. It translates to CASSLKETQYF. Filled out from reference TRBV19 and TRBJ2-5, the complete variable domain reads DGGITQSPKYLFRKEGQNVTLSCEQNLNHDAMYWYRQDPGQGLRLIYYSQIVNDFQKGDIAEGYSVSREKKESFPLTVTSAQKNPTAFYLCASSLKETQYFGPGTRLLVL.

Details on this clone: The junction shows a germline mismatch at one end, possibly a read error. This chain links TRBV7-8 with TRBJ2-5; D is unresolved. The CDR3 contains 15 residues. In germline, CDR1 is SGHVS, CDR2 FQNEAQ. CDR3 sequence reads: CASRPSWSYQEAQYF. In DNA form, the CDR3 reads TGTGCCAGCAGACCCTCTTGGTCGTACCAAGAGGCCCAGTACTTC. Full variable domain (outside the CDR3, taken from reference TRBV7-8 and TRBJ2-5): GAGVSQSPRYKVAKRGQDVALRCDPISGHVSLFWYQQALGQGPEFLTYFQNEAQLDKSGLPSDRFFAERPEGSVSTLKIQRTQQEDSAVYLCASRPSWSYQEAQYFGPGTRLLVL.

The chain joins TRBV18 to TRBJ2-2; D remains ambiguous. The germline V gene has CDR1 KGHSH and CDR2 LQKENI. This CDR3 region has 16 residues. V was clipped by 3 bases and J by 4 bases, with 15 bases between them. In nucleotides, the CDR3 is TGTGCCAGCTCACCCCGGTCGACTCAGAGCACCGGGGAGCTGTTTTTT. Amino acids: CASSPRSTQSTGELFF. Filled out from reference TRBV18 and TRBJ2-2, the complete variable domain reads NAGVMQNPRHLVRRRGQEARLRCSPMKGHSHVYWYRQLPEEGLKFMVYLQKENIIDESGMPKERFSAEFPKEGPSILRIQQVVRGDSAAYFCASSPRSTQSTGELFFGEGSRLTVL.

J is TRBJ1-1 and V is TRBV14; D is ambiguous. CDR1 and CDR2 (germline): SGHDN, FVKESK. V dropped 4 bases and J dropped 7 bases, with 13 bases sitting between them. The CDR3 spans 13 residues. CDR3 region: CASSPDRAREAFF. CDR3 in DNA: TGTGCCAGCAGCCCGGACCGAGCCCGTGAAGCTTTCTTT.

V gene TRBV6-6 combines with J gene TRBJ1-2; D unclear. Per the germline V gene, CDR1 is MNHNY and CDR2 is SVGAGI (reference sequence). This CDR3 has 15 residues. Trimming cost V 0 bases and J 0 bases, with 8 bases left between them. CDR3 DNA sequence: TGTGCCAGCAGTTACTCTCCAACAGCTAACTATGGCTACACCTTC. Amino acids: CASSYSPTANYGYTF.

J is TRBJ1-1 and V is TRBV5-1, with TRBD1 matching 8 bases. J was trimmed by 0 bases and V by 4 bases; bases with no gene match: 8. Germline CDR1 SGHRS, CDR2 YFSETQ. The CDR3 length is 16 residues. In DNA, the CDR3 is TGCGCCAGCAGCCCCCAGGGGGCAAGCATGAACACTGAAGCTTTCTTT. This gives the protein CASSPQGASMNTEAFF.

As for this clone: Germline and junction disagree at one end, which may indicate a read error. This sequence joins TRBV5-1 and TRBJ2-6, with D possibly matching TRBD1 (5 bases). This CDR3 contains 15 residues. CDR1 is SGHRS, CDR2 YFSETQ, per germline. This chain's CDR3 is CAGSLGHLGANVLTF. Written as DNA, the CDR3 is TGCGCCGGCAGCTTGGGGCATCTGGGGGCCAACGTCCTGACTTTC.

The chain has TRBV7-2 and TRBJ1-6, with unresolved D. Germline values: CDR1 SGHTA, CDR2 FQGNSA. This CDR3 has 14 amino acids. Deletions cut 0 bases from V and 7 bases from J, with 7 bases between. CDR3 nucleotides: TGTGCCAGCAGCTTAGCAGGGCCCAATTCACCCCTCCACTTT. Protein: CASSLAGPNSPLHF. Together with reference TRBV7-2 and TRBJ1-6, the CDR3 gives the full variable domain: GAGVSQSPSNKVTEKGKDVELRCDPISGHTALYWYRQSLGQGLEFLIYFQGNSAPDKSGLPSDRFSAERTGGSVSTLTIQRTQQEDSAVYLCASSLAGPNSPLHFGNGTRLTVT.

The DNA of the CDR3 is TGTGCCAGCAGCCCCCTAGACAGGGTAGTTTTCGAGCAGTACTTC. Its protein product is CASSPLDRVVFEQYF. The chain joins TRBV5-6 to TRBJ2-7, with 7 bases identical to TRBD1. This CDR3 is 15 amino acids long. Germline values: CDR1 SGHDT, CDR2 YYEEEE. The V and J ends lost 4 bases and 6 bases, in that order; junction bases with no gene match: 13.

The genes are TRBV10-3 and TRBJ2-7; TRBD2 is a possible D gene (5 bases). This CDR3 comprises 12 residues. The germline V gene encodes CDR1 ENHRY and CDR2 SYGVKD. Trimming removed 8 bases at V and 2 bases at J, with 10 bases between. The chain's CDR3 is CAIARRAYEQYF. The CDR3 DNA reads as TGTGCCATCGCCAGGCGGGCCTACGAGCAGTACTTC.

The chain joins TRBV9 to TRBJ1-1, with D possibly matching TRBD1 (6 bases). Between the trimmed V and J ends, which lost 4 bases and 3 bases, there was a span of 10 bases. Germline values: CDR1 SGDLS, CDR2 YYNGEE. This CDR3 has 13 residues. The CDR3 loop reads CASSQEGDTEAFF. CDR3 nucleotide sequence: TGTGCCAGCAGCCAGGAGGGGGACACTGAAGCTTTCTTT.